Listed here is a single T cell receptor (beta chain). The target antigen is unknown. The CDR3 consists of 15 residues. The V segment lost 6 bases and the J segment 4 bases; nucleotides outside the gene matches: 7. Germline V lookup: CDR1 MNHEY, CDR2 SVGAGI. This sample is part of a study of neoadjuvant nivolumab and ipilimumab in lung cancer. For the study at large: Nivolumab 3 mg/kg was given days 1, 15 and 29, plus ipilimumab 1 mg/kg day 1 in combination. Findings and limits, study-wide: TCR clonality did not significantly correlate with pathologic tumor regression. From pretherapy to surgery, tumor richness and clonality rose with dual therapy. Pretherapy blood TCR richness correlated positively with resected tumor richness.

The protocol was immunoSEQ multiplex PCR, while the TCRdb copy is restricted to in-frame clones and leaves out a portion. The table has fewer than 35,000 clones, 75% to 90% seen once. This receptor was taken from an adult with non-small cell lung cancer. The rearrangement joins TRBV6-5 to TRBJ1-4; 8 nucleotides match TRBD1. Sequencing was performed on peripheral blood, taken before neoadjuvant nivolumab, alone or with ipilimumab. CDR3 in DNA: TGTGCCAGCAGAGCTAGGACAGGGAATAATGAAAAACTGTTTTTT. This encodes CASRARTGNNEKLFF.